This T cell receptor beta chain was sequenced for a study of shared clonotypes between healthy human individuals. V lost 1 base and J lost 3, with 11 bases in between. CDR3 size: 15 residues. Germline V lookup: CDR1 SEHNR, CDR2 FQNEAQ (reference sequence). To note about this clone: Its antigen is not identified.

Sequenced by immunoSEQ multiplex PCR; TCRdb stores in-frame clones only, minus some. Of 2 million to 2.5 million clones in the sample, about 92% were seen once. General observations from the study: Sharing across four donors was highest in naive CD4 (approximately 5%) and lowest in memory CD8 (about 0.4%).

Sequenced: naive CD4+ T cells from PBMCs. Subset: CD45RA+ positively selected. The TCR comes from a man aged 18 to 35 in good health. Some clones in this sample may be carry-over from other donors' samples. This chain links TRBV7-9 with TRBJ2-3; a weak D match, TRBD1 (5 bases). The CDR3 region has the DNA TGTGCCAGCAGCTTAGGAGACAGTCCTACAGATACGCAGTATTTT. This encodes CASSLGDSPTDTQYF. Full variable domain (outside the CDR3, taken from reference TRBV7-9 and TRBJ2-3): DTGVSQNPRHKITKRGQNVTFRCDPISEHNRLYWYRQTLGQGPEFLTYFQNEAQLEKSRLLSDRFSAERPKGSFSTLEIQRTEQGDSAMYLCASSLGDSPTDTQYFGPGTRLTVL.